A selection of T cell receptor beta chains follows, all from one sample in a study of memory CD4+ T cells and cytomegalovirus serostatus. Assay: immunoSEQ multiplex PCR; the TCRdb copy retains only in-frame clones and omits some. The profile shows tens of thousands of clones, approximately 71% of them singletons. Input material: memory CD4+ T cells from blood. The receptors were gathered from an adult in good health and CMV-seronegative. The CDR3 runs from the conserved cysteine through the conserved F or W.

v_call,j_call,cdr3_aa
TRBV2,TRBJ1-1,CASSYTGGPAFF
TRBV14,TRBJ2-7,CASSQVGGRIYEQYF
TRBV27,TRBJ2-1,CASSHRIDINEQFF
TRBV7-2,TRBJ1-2,CASSLDPVSYTF
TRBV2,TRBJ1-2,CASSYTTGYTF
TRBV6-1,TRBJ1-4,CASGKRSFNEKLFF
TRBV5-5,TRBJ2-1,CASSLTSGSNEQFF
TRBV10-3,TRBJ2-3,CAISEGSTDTQYF
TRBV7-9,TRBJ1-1,CASSLGTQNTEAFF
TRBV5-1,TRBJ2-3,CASSLDRTDTQYF
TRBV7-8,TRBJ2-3,CASSLVRLAGGTDTQYF
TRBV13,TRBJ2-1,CASSPPNTYNEQFF
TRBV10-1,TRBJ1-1,CASSPTSTGERGAFF
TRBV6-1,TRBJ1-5,CATNRDSPNQPQHF
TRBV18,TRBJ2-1,CASSPSQTTTNEQFF
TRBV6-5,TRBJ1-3,CASSYSGEGNTIYF
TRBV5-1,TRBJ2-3,CASSFSGFLPTDTQYF
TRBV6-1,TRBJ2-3,CASSSGVSDTQYF
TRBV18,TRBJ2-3,CASSPRLAGGRKDTQYF
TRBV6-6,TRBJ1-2,CASSYGTGVYGYTF
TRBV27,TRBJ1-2,CASRGGDRTYGYTF
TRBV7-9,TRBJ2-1,CASSAPGQVHEQFF
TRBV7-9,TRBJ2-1,CASSLAGQEGQFF
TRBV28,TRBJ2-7,CASSLRGGPYEQYF
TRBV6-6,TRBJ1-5,CASRQRTGVGNQPQHF